Below, 16 T cell receptor beta chains from the same sample are listed, as sequenced in a study of shared clonotypes between healthy human individuals. TCRdb's table, derived via immunoSEQ multiplex PCR, lists solely in-frame clones and lacks some. The profile shows 2 million to 2.5 million clones, about 94% of them singletons. The sequenced sample was naive CD4+ T cells sorted from blood. Subset denoted: CD45RA+ positively selected. These receptors all stem from a man between 18 and 29 years old in good health.

The chain uses TRBV5-1 and TRBJ1-6, with 8 bases fitting TRBD1. This CDR3 contains 15 residues. The germline V gene encodes CDR1 SGHRS and CDR2 YFSETQ. The J segment lost 10 bases and the V segment lost 3 bases, leaving 9 bases of the junction unmatched. In nucleotides, the CDR3 is TGCGCCAGCAGCTCCCAGACAGGGGATGGATCACCCCTCCACTTT. It translates to CASSSQTGDGSPLHF.

The V gene is TRBV28, the J gene TRBJ2-7; D is unresolved. This CDR3 has 14 amino acids. Germline V gives CDR1 MDHEN, CDR2 SYDVKM. V lost 3 bases and J lost 3, with 12 bases in between. For the CDR3, the DNA is TGTGCCAGCAGTTTCCCCCGGGCCAACTACGAGCAGTACTTC. This sequence encodes CASSFPRANYEQYF.

In DNA form, the CDR3 reads TGTGCCATCAGCCCAGGGGCCAAGAACACCGGGGAGCTGTTTTTT. It yields the protein CAISPGAKNTGELFF. V gene TRBV10-3 combines with J gene TRBJ2-2; maybe TRBD1 (6 bases). The CDR3 sequence is 15 residues long. The germline V gene has CDR1 ENHRY and CDR2 SYGVKD. V lost 6 bases and J lost 1, with 12 bases in between.

The chain combines TRBV7-3 with TRBJ1-1; unclear D gene. The germline CDR1 and CDR2 sequences are SGHTA and FQGTGA. Trimming left V 3 bases short and J 7 bases short, with 12 bases between. The length of the CDR3 is 13 residues. The CDR3 here is CASSFGFEGEAFF. The CDR3 DNA sequence: TGTGCCAGCAGCTTTGGGTTCGAGGGTGAAGCTTTCTTT.

The chain joins TRBV7-2 to TRBJ2-1; D unclear. Trimming pared 0 bases from V and 9 bases from J, leaving 18 bases between. This CDR3 comprises 16 residues. From germline, CDR1 is SGHTA and CDR2 FQGNSA. CDR3 region: CASSLAPLLLSGEQFF. In nucleotides, the CDR3 is TGTGCCAGCAGCTTAGCGCCCTTACTACTTTCGGGTGAGCAGTTCTTC.

This clone was counted once. The identical CDR3 is also encoded by other nucleotide sequences in the sample. The chain carries TRBV30 and TRBJ1-3; possibly TRBD1 for D (5 bases). The CDR3 extends over 14 amino acids. Trimming took 2 bases from V and 0 from J, leaving 8 bases between them. Germline values: CDR1 GTSNPN, CDR2 SVGIG (reference sequence). Here the CDR3 reads CAWSTGSSGNTIYF. CDR3 nucleotides: TGTGCCTGGAGTACAGGCAGCTCTGGAAACACCATATATTTT.

The rearrangement joins TRBV6-5 to TRBJ1-2, with D possibly being TRBD1 (6 bases). The CDR3 spans 13 residues. V shed 6 bases and J shed 5 bases, with 13 bases lying between them. Per germline, CDR1 MNHEY and CDR2 SVGAGI. This CDR3 reads CASRPPGVYGYTF. The CDR3 DNA reads as TGTGCCAGCAGGCCTCCAGGGGTATATGGCTACACCTTC.

On this clone itself: Other nucleotide sequences from this sample produce the same CDR3. This chain uses TRBV9 with TRBJ2-3; 12 bases line up with TRBD2. CDR3 length: 16 amino acids. Germline CDR1 and CDR2: SGDLS and YYNGEE. J was trimmed by 1 base and V by 4 bases; bases with no gene match: 4. The CDR3 loop reads CASSPRLAGGTDTQYF. CDR3 nucleotide sequence: TGTGCCAGCAGCCCCAGACTAGCGGGGGGCACAGATACGCAGTATTTT.

The genes are TRBV10-3 and TRBJ1-6; 7 bases fit TRBD1. The CDR3 is made up of 16 amino acids. The germline V gene encodes CDR1 ENHRY and CDR2 SYGVKD. With 4 bases clipped from V and 7 bases from J, the junction kept 10 bases outside the gene matches. CDR3 sequence: CAISVGGSRGNSPLHF. As DNA, the CDR3 is TGTGCCATCAGTGTGGGGGGTTCCAGGGGGAATTCACCCCTCCACTTT.

This chain connects TRBV27 to TRBJ2-5, with no clear D. Germline V gene data show CDR1 as MNHEY and CDR2 as SMNVEV (reference sequence). V lost 3 bases to trimming and J lost 2 bases, with 10 bases between them. The CDR3 loop spans 14 amino acids. The CDR3 protein is CASSFRGPQETQYF. The DNA of the CDR3 is TGTGCCAGCAGTTTCAGAGGACCGCAAGAGACCCAGTACTTC.

In its sample, this clone was seen once. Other DNA sequences within the sample encode an identical CDR3. The chain couples TRBV5-1 to TRBJ2-3; D is unclear. This CDR3 region has 14 residues. Per germline, CDR1 SGHRS and CDR2 YFSETQ. Trimming shortened V by 0 bases and J by 4 bases, and 9 bases separated the two germline ends. The CDR3 nucleotides read TGCGCCAGCAGCTTGGGGCTAGTCGCAGATACGCAGTATTTT. Its translation is CASSLGLVADTQYF.

The rearrangement joins TRBV11-3 to TRBJ2-1; the D gene is possibly TRBD2 (7 bases). Trimming shortened V by 3 bases and J by 6 bases, and 12 bases separated the two germline ends. In germline, CDR1 is SGHNT, CDR2 YENEEA. CDR3 length: 14 residues. The CDR3 DNA follows: TGTGCCAGCAGCTTGGGGGGGCCGGGCAATGAGCAGTTCTTC. It specifies CASSLGGPGNEQFF.

As regards this clone: Other DNA sequences in this sample translate to the same CDR3. V usage is TRBV30 and J usage is TRBJ1-2; no reliable D call. The CDR3 spans 13 residues. Germline CDR1 and CDR2: GTSNPN and SVGIG (reference sequence). V dropped 2 bases and J dropped 0 bases, with 7 bases sitting between them. The CDR3 DNA is TGTGCCTGGAGTACGGGAACTAACTATGGCTACACCTTC. It specifies CAWSTGTNYGYTF.

This chain uses TRBV7-2 with TRBJ1-3, with unresolved D. This CDR3 has 11 amino acids. Per germline, CDR1 SGHTA and CDR2 FQGNSA. V lost 1 base, J lost 8 bases, and 3 bases lay in between. The DNA for the CDR3 is TGTGCCAGCAGCTTAGGGGACACCATATATTTT. Its translation: CASSLGDTIYF.

The V call is TRBV7-6, the J call TRBJ2-7; D is unclear. This CDR3 comprises 13 residues. The germline V gene encodes CDR1 SGHVS and CDR2 FNYEAQ. Trimming cost V 4 bases and J 3 bases, with 10 bases left between them. The CDR3 coding sequence is TGTGCCAGCAGCTCCCCCGGCGTCTACGAGCAGTACTTC. Translating it yields CASSSPGVYEQYF.

The chain has TRBV7-9 and TRBJ2-1; 9 nucleotides match TRBD1. CDR1 is SEHNR and CDR2 is FQNEAQ in the germline V gene (reference sequence). After removal of 1 base from V and 5 bases from J, the junction contained 9 bases not matched to a gene. The CDR3 spans 17 residues. CDR3 sequence: CASSLGRGTGYNNEQFF. Here the CDR3 DNA reads TGTGCCAGCAGCTTAGGGAGGGGGACAGGGTACAACAATGAGCAGTTCTTC.